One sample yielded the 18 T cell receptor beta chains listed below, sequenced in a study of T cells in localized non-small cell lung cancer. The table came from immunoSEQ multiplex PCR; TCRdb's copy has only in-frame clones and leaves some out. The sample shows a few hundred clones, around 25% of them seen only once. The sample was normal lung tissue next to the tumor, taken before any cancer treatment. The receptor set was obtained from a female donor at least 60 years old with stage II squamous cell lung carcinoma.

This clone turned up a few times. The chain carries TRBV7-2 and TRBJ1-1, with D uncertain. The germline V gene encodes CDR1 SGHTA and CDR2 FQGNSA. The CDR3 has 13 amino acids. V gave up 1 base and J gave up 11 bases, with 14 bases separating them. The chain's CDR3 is CASSLGAGQNAFF. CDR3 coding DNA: TGTGCCAGCAGCTTAGGGGCAGGTCAAAATGCTTTCTTT.

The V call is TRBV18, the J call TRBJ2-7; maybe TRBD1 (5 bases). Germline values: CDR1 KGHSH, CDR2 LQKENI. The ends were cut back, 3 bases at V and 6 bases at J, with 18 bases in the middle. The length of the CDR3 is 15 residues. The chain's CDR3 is CASSPVSGGAGEQYF. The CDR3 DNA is TGTGCCAGCTCACCGGTTTCAGGTGGGGCAGGCGAGCAGTACTTC.

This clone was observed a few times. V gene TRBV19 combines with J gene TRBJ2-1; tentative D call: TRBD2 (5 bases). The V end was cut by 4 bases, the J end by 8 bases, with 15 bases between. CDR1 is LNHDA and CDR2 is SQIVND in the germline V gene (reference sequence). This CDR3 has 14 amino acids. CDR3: CASSTPRSVDEQFF. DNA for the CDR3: TGTGCCAGTAGTACCCCCCGTAGCGTAGATGAGCAGTTCTTC.

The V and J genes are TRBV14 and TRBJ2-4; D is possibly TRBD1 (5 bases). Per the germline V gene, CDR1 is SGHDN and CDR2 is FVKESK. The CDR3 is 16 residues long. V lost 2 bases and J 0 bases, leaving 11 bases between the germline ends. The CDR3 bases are TGTGCCAGCAGCCAAACCAGGGCCCTAGCCAAAAACATTCAGTACTTC. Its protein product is CASSQTRALAKNIQYF.

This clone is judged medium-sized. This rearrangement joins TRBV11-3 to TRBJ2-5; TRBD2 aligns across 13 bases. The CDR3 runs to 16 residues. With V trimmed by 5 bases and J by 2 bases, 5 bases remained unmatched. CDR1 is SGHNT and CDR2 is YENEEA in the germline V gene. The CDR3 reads CASSRTSGSGQETQYF. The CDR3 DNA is TGTGCCAGCAGCCGGACTAGCGGGAGTGGGCAAGAGACCCAGTACTTC.

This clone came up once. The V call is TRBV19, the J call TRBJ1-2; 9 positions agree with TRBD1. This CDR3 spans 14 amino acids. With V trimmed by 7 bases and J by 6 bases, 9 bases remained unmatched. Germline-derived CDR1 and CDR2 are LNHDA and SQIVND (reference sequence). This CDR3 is CASTTGTGMDGYTF. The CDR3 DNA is TGTGCCAGTACGACCGGGACAGGGATGGATGGCTACACCTTC.

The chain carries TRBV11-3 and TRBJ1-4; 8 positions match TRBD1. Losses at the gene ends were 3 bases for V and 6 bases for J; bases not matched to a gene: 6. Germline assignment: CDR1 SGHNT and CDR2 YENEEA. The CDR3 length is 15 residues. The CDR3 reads CASSLAGQGYEKLFF. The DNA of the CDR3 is TGTGCCAGCAGCTTGGCCGGACAGGGTTATGAAAAACTGTTTTTT. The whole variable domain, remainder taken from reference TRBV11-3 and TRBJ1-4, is EAGVVQSPRYKIIEKKQPVAFWCNPISGHNTLYWYLQNLGQGPELLIRYENEEAVDDSQLPKDRFSAERLKGVDSTLKIQPAELGDSAVYLCASSLAGQGYEKLFFGSGTQLSVL.

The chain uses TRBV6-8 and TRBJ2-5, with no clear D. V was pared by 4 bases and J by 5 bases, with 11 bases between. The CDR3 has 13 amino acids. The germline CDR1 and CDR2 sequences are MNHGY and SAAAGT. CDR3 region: CASSFTAEETQYF. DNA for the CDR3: TGTGCCAGCAGTTTCACCGCGGAGGAGACCCAGTACTTC.

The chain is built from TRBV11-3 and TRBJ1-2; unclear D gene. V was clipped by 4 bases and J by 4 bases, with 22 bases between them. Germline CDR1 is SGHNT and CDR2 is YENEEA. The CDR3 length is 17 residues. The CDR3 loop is CASSSAAKSRKTYGYTF. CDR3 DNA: TGTGCCAGCAGCTCGGCCGCTAAATCTCGAAAGACCTATGGCTACACCTTC.

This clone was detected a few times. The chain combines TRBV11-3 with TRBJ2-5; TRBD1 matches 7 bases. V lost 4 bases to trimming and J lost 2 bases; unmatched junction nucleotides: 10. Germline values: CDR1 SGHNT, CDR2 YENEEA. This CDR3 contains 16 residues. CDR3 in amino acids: CASSSNDGDRQETQYF. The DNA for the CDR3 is TGTGCCAGCAGCTCAAACGACGGGGACAGACAAGAGACCCAGTACTTC. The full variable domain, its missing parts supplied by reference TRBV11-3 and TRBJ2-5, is EAGVVQSPRYKIIEKKQPVAFWCNPISGHNTLYWYLQNLGQGPELLIRYENEEAVDDSQLPKDRFSAERLKGVDSTLKIQPAELGDSAVYLCASSSNDGDRQETQYFGPGTRLLVL.

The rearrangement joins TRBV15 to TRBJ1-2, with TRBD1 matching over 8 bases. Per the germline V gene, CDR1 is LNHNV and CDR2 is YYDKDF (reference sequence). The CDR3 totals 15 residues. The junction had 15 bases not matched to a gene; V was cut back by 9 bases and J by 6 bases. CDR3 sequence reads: CATTRTGTFVHGYTF. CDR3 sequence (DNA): TGTGCCACTACCAGGACAGGGACCTTTGTGCATGGCTACACCTTC.

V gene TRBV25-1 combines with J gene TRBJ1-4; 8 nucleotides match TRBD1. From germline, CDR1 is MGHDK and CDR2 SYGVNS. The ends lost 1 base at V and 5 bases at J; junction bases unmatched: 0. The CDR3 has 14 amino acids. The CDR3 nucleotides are TGTGCCAGCAGTGAATGGACAGGGAATGAAAAACTGTTTTTT. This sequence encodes CASSEWTGNEKLFF.

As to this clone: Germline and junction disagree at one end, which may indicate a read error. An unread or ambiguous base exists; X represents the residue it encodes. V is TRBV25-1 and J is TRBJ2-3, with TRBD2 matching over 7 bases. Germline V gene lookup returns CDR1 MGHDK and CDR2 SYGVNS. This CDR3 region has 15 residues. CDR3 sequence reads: CXSSASGASTDTQYF. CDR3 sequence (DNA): TGTRCCAGCAGCGCTAGCGGAGCAAGCACAGATACGCAGTATTTT.

The CDR3 loop reads CASTFSGGATGELFF. For the CDR3, the DNA is TGTGCCAGCACCTTCAGCGGGGGGGCCACCGGGGAGCTGTTTTTT. The rearrangement uses TRBV6-8 and TRBJ2-2; 10 bases fit TRBD2. Germline trimming cut 7 bases from V and 4 bases from J; bases unmatched to any gene: 6. The germline V gene has CDR1 MNHGY and CDR2 SAAAGT. This CDR3 contains 15 residues.

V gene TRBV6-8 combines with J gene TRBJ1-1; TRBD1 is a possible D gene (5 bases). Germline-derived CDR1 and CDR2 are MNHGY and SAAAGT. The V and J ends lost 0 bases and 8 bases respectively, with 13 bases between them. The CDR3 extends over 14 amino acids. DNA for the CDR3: TGTGCCAGCAGTTACTCGAGCTGGGACGTAGAAGCTTTCTTT. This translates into CASSYSSWDVEAFF.

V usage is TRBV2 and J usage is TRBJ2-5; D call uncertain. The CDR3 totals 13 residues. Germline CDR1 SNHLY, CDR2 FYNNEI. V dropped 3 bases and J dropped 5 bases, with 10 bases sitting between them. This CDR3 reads CASSDQLGETQYF. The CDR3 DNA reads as TGTGCCAGCAGTGACCAGCTTGGGGAGACCCAGTACTTC.

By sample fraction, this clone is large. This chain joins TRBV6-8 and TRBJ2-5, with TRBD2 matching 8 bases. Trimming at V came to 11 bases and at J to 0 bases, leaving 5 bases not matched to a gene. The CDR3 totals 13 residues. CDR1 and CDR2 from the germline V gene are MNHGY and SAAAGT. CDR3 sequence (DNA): TGTGCCTCACATAGCGGGGACCAAGAGACCCAGTACTTC. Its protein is CASHSGDQETQYF.

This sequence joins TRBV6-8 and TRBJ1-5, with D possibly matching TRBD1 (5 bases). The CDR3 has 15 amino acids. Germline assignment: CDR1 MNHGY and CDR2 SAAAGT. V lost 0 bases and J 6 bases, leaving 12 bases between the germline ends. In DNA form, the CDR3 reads TGTGCCAGCAGTTACTCGGCAGGGATGGGTCAGCCCCAGCATTTT. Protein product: CASSYSAGMGQPQHF.